The 31 T cell receptor beta chains listed next were all sequenced from one sample in a study of cytomegalovirus exposure and HLA in healthy donors. 60 Vbeta and 13 Jbeta primers were used in PCR. The data were produced by immunoSEQ multiplex PCR, yet TCRdb's version contains in-frame clones alone and is incomplete. This repertoire includes roughly 120,000 clones. Sequencing was performed on PBMCs. These receptors were taken from a man aged 18 to 30 in good health and CMV-seronegative.

The V call is TRBV7-2, the J call TRBJ2-7; D is unresolved. V dropped 2 bases and J dropped 4 bases, with 6 bases sitting between them. Germline V gene sequence: CDR1 SGHTA, CDR2 FQGNSA. CDR3 length: 12 amino acids. The chain's CDR3 is CASSLLEYEQYF. The CDR3 DNA reads TGTGCCAGCAGCTTACTAGAGTACGAGCAGTACTTC.

V usage is TRBV2 and J usage is TRBJ1-5; maybe TRBD1 (5 bases). V was clipped by 6 bases and J by 4 bases, with 16 bases between them. The germline gives CDR1 SNHLY, CDR2 FYNNEI. The CDR3 runs 15 residues. The CDR3 nucleotides read TGTGCCAGCAGCGGAGGGACGACATTTAATCAGCCCCAGCATTTT. Amino acids: CASSGGTTFNQPQHF.

The chain carries TRBV5-1 and TRBJ2-7; 9 nucleotides match TRBD2. Germline V gives CDR1 SGHRS, CDR2 YFSETQ. V shed 7 bases, J shed 2 bases, and the junction held 10 bases outside the gene matches. This CDR3 is 15 amino acids long. CDR3 sequence (DNA): TGCGCCAGCGGTGGTTTATCTAGCGGGACCTACGAGCAGTACTTC. Translated: CASGGLSSGTYEQYF.

The V and J genes are TRBV2 and TRBJ1-1; tentative D call: TRBD1 (5 bases). The CDR3 has 14 residues. Per the germline V gene, CDR1 is SNHLY and CDR2 is FYNNEI. V was clipped by 7 bases and J by 4 bases, with 16 bases between them. CDR3 nucleotides: TGTGCCAGCACCAGGGAGGGGCGGGGCACTGAAGCTTTCTTT. Residues: CASTREGRGTEAFF.

The chain is built from TRBV27 and TRBJ1-2; D is perhaps TRBD1 (5 bases). This CDR3 spans 15 amino acids. Germline lookup yields CDR1 MNHEY and CDR2 SMNVEV (reference sequence). Deletions cut 5 bases from V and 5 bases from J, with 18 bases between. CDR3 loop: CASSKTPGGGYGYTF. CDR3 DNA: TGTGCCAGCAGTAAAACCCCGGGGGGAGGGTATGGCTACACCTTC.

The rearrangement uses TRBV28 and TRBJ2-2; 13 bases are shared with TRBD2. The CDR3 loop spans 16 amino acids. Trimming removed 4 bases from V and 5 bases from J; junction bases left unmatched: 4. From germline, CDR1 is MDHEN and CDR2 SYDVKM. DNA of the CDR3: TGTGCCAGCAGTTCCCGGACTAGCGGGAGTACCGGGGAGCTGTTTTTT. Translation: CASSSRTSGSTGELFF.

The rearrangement links TRBV5-4 to TRBJ2-7; 9 nucleotides agree with TRBD2. The CDR3 length is 15 residues. Germline V gene data show CDR1 as SGHNT and CDR2 as YYREEE (reference sequence). V was clipped by 4 bases and J by 6 bases; unmatched bases: 11. The CDR3 DNA reads as TGTGCCAGCAGCCCCGGTCTTGGCGGGAGGGGCGAGCAGTACTTC. It translates to CASSPGLGGRGEQYF.

The rearrangement uses TRBV5-6 and TRBJ1-5; 9 positions agree with TRBD1. From germline, CDR1 is SGHDT and CDR2 YYEEEE. The CDR3 consists of 18 residues. The V segment lost 2 bases and the J segment 2 bases; nucleotides outside the gene matches: 11. The CDR3, as DNA: TGTGCCAGCAGCTTAAAATCAGGACAGGGGTACGGCAATCAGCCCCAGCATTTT. It translates to CASSLKSGQGYGNQPQHF.

The CDR3 bases are TGTGCCAGCAGCGTAGAACAGAACACTGAAGCTTTCTTT. Translated, it gives CASSVEQNTEAFF. The gene calls are TRBV9 and TRBJ1-1; no reliable D call. The V end was cut by 0 bases, the J end by 1 base, with 4 bases between. Germline V gives CDR1 SGDLS, CDR2 YYNGEE. CDR3 length: 13 residues.

The CDR3 DNA reads as TGTGCCAGCAGCGCCCGACTAGCGGGAGCAGATACGCAGTATTTT. Translation: CASSARLAGADTQYF. The V and J genes are TRBV9 and TRBJ2-3, with 12 bases matching TRBD2. The CDR3 consists of 15 residues. The germline gives CDR1 SGDLS, CDR2 YYNGEE. Trimming cost V 3 bases and J 4 bases; bases outside gene matches: 3.

This chain links TRBV4-2 with TRBJ2-5, with a weak D call TRBD2 (6 bases). With 3 bases removed from V and 4 bases from J, the gap between germline ends came to 12 bases. Germline lookup yields CDR1 LGHNA and CDR2 YNFKEQ. The CDR3 loop spans 14 amino acids. This CDR3 reads CASSHSGGRETQYF. CDR3 nucleotide sequence: TGTGCCAGCAGCCACTCCGGAGGGAGAGAGACCCAGTACTTC.

Concerning this clone: Other DNA sequences in the same sample also yield this CDR3. The chain carries TRBV6-5 and TRBJ1-1; D unclear. V lost 0 bases and J lost 2, with 4 bases in between. Germline-derived CDR1 and CDR2 are MNHEY and SVGAGI. This CDR3 comprises 13 residues. The CDR3 nucleotides read TGTGCCAGCAGTTACTCCGTAAACACTGAAGCTTTCTTT. This sequence encodes CASSYSVNTEAFF.

The chain employs TRBV5-1 and TRBJ1-6; 9 bases match TRBD1. CDR3 length: 16 amino acids. Looked up from germline, CDR1 is SGHRS and CDR2 is YFSETQ. V trimming: 4 bases; J trimming: 8 bases; junction bases outside the gene matches: 10. CDR3 protein: CASSPSGTGLYSPLHF. CDR3 coding DNA: TGCGCCAGCAGCCCCTCCGGGACAGGGCTTTATTCACCCCTCCACTTT.

V and J are TRBV29-1 and TRBJ1-6; 7 bases map to TRBD1. The V and J ends lost 7 bases and 7 bases, in that order; junction bases with no gene match: 7. Germline CDR1 reads SQVTM; CDR2 reads ANQGSEA. The CDR3 runs 13 residues. The CDR3 reads CSGRQGENSPLHF. The CDR3 DNA sequence: TGCAGCGGGAGACAGGGAGAGAATTCACCCCTCCACTTT.

A remark on this clone: This sample also contains other DNA sequences that code for the same CDR3. The V and J genes are TRBV6-1 and TRBJ1-3, with D perhaps TRBD1 (5 bases). V lost 3 bases and J lost 7, with 10 bases in between. Germline-derived CDR1 and CDR2 are MNHNS and SASEGT. The CDR3 is made up of 13 amino acids. CDR3 amino acids: CASSDGQGNTIYF. The CDR3 DNA reads as TGTGCCAGCAGTGACGGGCAGGGTAACACCATATATTTT.

CDR3 DNA sequence: TGTGCCACCGAAAACTACAATGAGGGTCAGGTGGCGAGCTCCTACGAGCAGTACTTC. This translates into CATENYNEGQVASSYEQYF. The chain recombines TRBV7-9 with TRBJ2-7; D might be TRBD2 (5 bases). Between the trimmed V and J ends, which lost 10 bases and 0 bases, there was a span of 31 bases. Germline lookup yields CDR1 SEHNR and CDR2 FQNEAQ (reference sequence). The CDR3 consists of 19 residues.

The chain has TRBV28 and TRBJ2-7, with TRBD2 matching 8 bases. This CDR3 comprises 14 residues. The germline CDR1 and CDR2 sequences are MDHEN and SYDVKM. Trimming cost V 8 bases and J 2 bases; bases outside gene matches: 8. This chain's CDR3 is CASAEAGGTYEQYF. The CDR3 DNA reads TGTGCCAGCGCAGAGGCGGGAGGAACCTACGAGCAGTACTTC.

This chain joins TRBV29-1 and TRBJ1-2; D is possibly TRBD1 (5 bases). Germline V gene data show CDR1 as SQVTM and CDR2 as ANQGSEA. The CDR3 runs 13 residues. The V gene lost 0 bases and the J gene lost 5 bases, with 10 bases spanning the gap. The CDR3 DNA reads TGCAGCGTTGAAGAGGGGCCGGCTTATGGCTACACCTTC. Its protein product is CSVEEGPAYGYTF.

J is TRBJ2-3 and V is TRBV19; TRBD1 agrees at 8 bases. Germline loops: CDR1 LNHDA, CDR2 SQIVND (reference sequence). Losses at the gene ends were 3 bases for V and 1 base for J; bases not matched to a gene: 3. This CDR3 is built from 15 residues. This CDR3 is CASSIPTGGTDTQYF. CDR3 nucleotide sequence: TGTGCCAGTAGTATCCCGACAGGGGGCACAGATACGCAGTATTTT. Using reference TRBV19 and TRBJ2-3 for the parts outside the CDR3, the full variable domain is DGGITQSPKYLFRKEGQNVTLSCEQNLNHDAMYWYRQDPGQGLRLIYYSQIVNDFQKGDIAEGYSVSREKKESFPLTVTSAQKNPTAFYLCASSIPTGGTDTQYFGPGTRLTVL.

This sequence joins TRBV6-1 and TRBJ2-7, with 7 bases that match TRBD2. Germline CDR1 MNHNS, CDR2 SASEGT. The CDR3 consists of 17 residues. V lost 2 bases, J lost 2 bases, and 12 bases stayed unmatched. CDR3 loop: CASSESDWVAGAYEQYF. In DNA form, the CDR3 reads TGTGCCAGCAGTGAATCCGATTGGGTAGCGGGCGCCTACGAGCAGTACTTC.

This chain connects TRBV7-2 to TRBJ2-7, with 8 nucleotides matching TRBD2. The V and J ends lost 5 bases and 4 bases, in that order; junction bases with no gene match: 10. The CDR3 spans 15 residues. CDR1 and CDR2 (germline): SGHTA, FQGNSA. The CDR3 sequence: CASSRQTGTSYEQYF. The CDR3 nucleotides are TGTGCCAGCAGCAGGCAAACCGGGACTAGTTACGAGCAGTACTTC. The full variable domain, rest sourced from reference TRBV7-2 and TRBJ2-7, is GAGVSQSPSNKVTEKGKDVELRCDPISGHTALYWYRQSLGQGLEFLIYFQGNSAPDKSGLPSDRFSAERTGGSVSTLTIQRTQQEDSAVYLCASSRQTGTSYEQYFGPGTRLTVT.

The genes are TRBV4-1 and TRBJ1-1; 10 positions match TRBD1. V lost 0 bases and J lost 4; bases outside the gene matches: 2. Germline V lookup: CDR1 MGHRA, CDR2 YSYEKL. The CDR3 is 15 amino acids. The DNA for the CDR3 is TGCGCCAGCAGCCAAGAGCGGACAGGGGGCACTGAAGCTTTCTTT. Amino acids: CASSQERTGGTEAFF.

This chain uses TRBV5-4 with TRBJ2-5, with 8 bases fitting TRBD1. The J call may be mistaken, given a closer DNA end match to TRBJ2-7. Germline CDR1 SGHNT, CDR2 YYREEE (reference sequence). This CDR3 is built from 14 residues. CDR3 nucleotides: TGTGCCAGCAGCACGGGACAGGTAAACTACGAGCAGTACTTC. This sequence encodes CASSTGQVNYEQYF.

This chain connects TRBV13 to TRBJ2-1, with 11 bases that match TRBD2. Germline assignment: CDR1 PRHDT and CDR2 FYEKMQ (reference sequence). CDR3 size: 15 residues. V shed 6 bases, J shed 5 bases, and the junction held 6 bases outside the gene matches. The CDR3 spells CASRSLAGGHNEQFF. In nucleotides, the CDR3 is TGTGCCAGCAGGTCTCTAGCGGGGGGTCACAATGAGCAGTTCTTC.

The rearrangement joins TRBV5-8 to TRBJ2-7, with 8 bases fitting TRBD1. Germline lookup yields CDR1 SGHTS and CDR2 YDEGEE. J lost 3 bases, V lost 0 bases, and 8 bases had no gene match. The CDR3 runs to 16 residues. The CDR3 region is CASSLAVGQGFYEQYF. CDR3 DNA: TGTGCCAGCAGCTTGGCCGTCGGACAGGGTTTCTACGAGCAGTACTTC. The whole variable domain, filled in from reference TRBV5-8 and TRBJ2-7, reads EAGVTQSPTHLIKTRGQQATLRCSPISGHTSVYWYQQALGLGLQFLLWYDEGEERNRGNFPPRFSGRQFPNYSSELNVNALELEDSALYLCASSLAVGQGFYEQYFGPGTRLTVT.

J is TRBJ2-5 and V is TRBV15; 11 bases line up with TRBD2. With V trimmed by 4 bases and J by 5 bases, 12 bases remained unmatched. Germline CDR1 LNHNV, CDR2 YYDKDF (reference sequence). The CDR3 contains 17 residues. CDR3: CATSNRQTSGRGETQYF. CDR3 sequence (DNA): TGTGCCACCAGCAATAGGCAAACTAGCGGGAGAGGGGAGACCCAGTACTTC.

The chain carries TRBV18 and TRBJ2-5; 10 positions match TRBD1. The V and J ends lost 6 bases and 3 bases, in that order; junction bases with no gene match: 10. The CDR3 contains 16 residues. Germline values: CDR1 KGHSH, CDR2 LQKENI. The CDR3 DNA follows: TGTGCCAGCTCGCCCCGACAGGGGGCGACTAAAGAGACCCAGTACTTC. It is translated as CASSPRQGATKETQYF.

The chain uses TRBV19 and TRBJ1-1; no clear D gene. CDR3 length: 15 amino acids. The germline V gene encodes CDR1 LNHDA and CDR2 SQIVND (reference sequence). V gave up 1 base and J gave up 1 base, with 10 bases separating them. In DNA form, the CDR3 reads TGTGCCAGTAGTATAGGCGGGAGACAGAACACTGAAGCTTTCTTT. This sequence encodes CASSIGGRQNTEAFF.

V is TRBV4-1 and J is TRBJ1-1, with TRBD1 identical over 7 bases. J gave up 6 bases and V 2 bases, and 12 bases lay outside the gene matches. The length of the CDR3 is 16 residues. Germline CDR1 is MGHRA and CDR2 is YSYEKL. Written as DNA, the CDR3 is TGCGCCAGCAGCCAATCCTCAGGGGGTAGCGTCCCTGAAGCTTTCTTT. Its translation: CASSQSSGGSVPEAFF.

In DNA, the CDR3 is TGCGCCAGCAGTGAGTGGGCACAGGGCGGTGTGGAGACCCAGTACTTC. Translation gives CASSEWAQGGVETQYF. This sequence joins TRBV10-1 and TRBJ2-5, with TRBD1 as a possible D gene (6 bases). The length of the CDR3 is 16 residues. Trimming took off 1 base at V and 5 bases at J, with 17 bases between the two ends. The germline V gene encodes CDR1 WNHNN and CDR2 SYGVQD (reference sequence).

The chain couples TRBV10-3 to TRBJ2-7; TRBD1 agrees at 8 bases. The CDR3 sequence is 15 residues long. CDR1 ENHRY and CDR2 SYGVKD come from the germline V gene. The V and J ends lost 7 bases and 3 bases, in that order; junction bases with no gene match: 11. The CDR3 DNA follows: TGTGCCATCAACGATGGGACAGGCACTCACTACGAGCAGTACTTC. Translated, it gives CAINDGTGTHYEQYF.